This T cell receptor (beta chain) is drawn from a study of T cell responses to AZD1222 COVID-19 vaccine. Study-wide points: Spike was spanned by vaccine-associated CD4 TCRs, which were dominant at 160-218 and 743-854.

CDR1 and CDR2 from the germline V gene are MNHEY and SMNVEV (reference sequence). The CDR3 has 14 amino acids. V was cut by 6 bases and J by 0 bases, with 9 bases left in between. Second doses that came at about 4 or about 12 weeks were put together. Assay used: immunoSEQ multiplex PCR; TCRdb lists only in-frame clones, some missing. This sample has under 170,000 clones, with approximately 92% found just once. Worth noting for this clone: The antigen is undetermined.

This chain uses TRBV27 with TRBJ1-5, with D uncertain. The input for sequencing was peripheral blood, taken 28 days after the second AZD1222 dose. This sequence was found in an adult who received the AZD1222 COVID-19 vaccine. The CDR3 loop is CASRKELSNQPQHF. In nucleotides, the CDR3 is TGTGCCAGCAGAAAGGAACTTAGCAATCAGCCCCAGCATTTT.